This T cell receptor (beta chain) was identified during a study of cytomegalovirus exposure and HLA in healthy donors. Across the whole study: In an earlier analysis, around 100 million unique TCR beta sequences were found from 150 million to 200 million T cells.

Germline V gives CDR1 SEHNR, CDR2 FQNEAQ (reference sequence). The length of the CDR3 is 14 residues. V was clipped by 5 bases and J by 5 bases, with 15 bases between them. PCR amplification relied on 60 Vbeta primers (plus 13 Jbeta primers). Measured with immunoSEQ multiplex PCR; TCRdb has only the in-frame clones, and not every one. The top ten hold about 6.1% of the sample, which has just over 150,000 clones, approximately 79% seen once. J is TRBJ2-5 and V is TRBV7-9, with D maybe TRBD1 (5 bases). The sequence was collected from a woman aged 50 to 60 in good health and CMV-seropositive. The sample taken for sequencing was PBMCs. The DNA for the CDR3 is TGTGCCAGCAGCCGATTTGACAGTCCTGAGACCCAGTACTTC. Amino acids: CASSRFDSPETQYF.